Sequencing of this T cell receptor beta chain was carried out in a study of T cell repertoires in cytomegalovirus infection. Study in general: Both a matching HLA type and CMV infection were indicated by public TCR beta signatures.

One entry per CDR3 protein results from TCRdb running MiXCR on the reads. In the table there are approximately 700,000 distinct CDR3 sequences, 35% of which are singletons. The CDR3 length is 12 residues. CDR1 is SEHNR, CDR2 FQNEAQ, per germline (reference sequence). V dropped 10 bases and J dropped 3 bases, with 13 bases sitting between them. This receptor was identified in a human donor in good health (CMV status not recorded). Some clones in this sample may be carry-over from other donors' samples. The chain employs TRBV7-9 and TRBJ2-7, with TRBD2 as a possible D gene (6 bases). The sequencing input was PBMCs. Here the CDR3 DNA reads TGTGCCACCTCCCCCGGGAGCTACGAGCAGTACTTC. This codes for CATSPGSYEQYF. Using reference TRBV7-9 and TRBJ2-7 for the parts outside the CDR3, the full variable domain is DTGVSQNPRHKITKRGQNVTFRCDPISEHNRLYWYRQTLGQGPEFLTYFQNEAQLEKSRLLSDRFSAERPKGSFSTLEIQRTEQGDSAMYLCATSPGSYEQYFGPGTRLTVT.